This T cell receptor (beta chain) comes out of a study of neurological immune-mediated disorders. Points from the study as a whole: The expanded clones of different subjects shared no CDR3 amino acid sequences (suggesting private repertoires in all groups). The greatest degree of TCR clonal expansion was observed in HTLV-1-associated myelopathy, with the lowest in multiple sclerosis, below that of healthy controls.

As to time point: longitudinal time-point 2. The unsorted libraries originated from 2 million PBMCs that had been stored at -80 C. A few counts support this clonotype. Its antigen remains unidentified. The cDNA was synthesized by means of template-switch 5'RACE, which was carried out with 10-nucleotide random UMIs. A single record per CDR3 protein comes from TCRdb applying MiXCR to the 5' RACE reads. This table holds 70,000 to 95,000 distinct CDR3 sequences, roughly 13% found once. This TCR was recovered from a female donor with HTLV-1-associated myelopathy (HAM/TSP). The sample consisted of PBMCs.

In DNA, the CDR3 is TGTGCCAGCTCACTGACAGAGTCTTCCGGGGAGCTGTTTTTT. Translated, it gives CASSLTESSGELFF. V and J are TRBV18 and TRBJ2-2; D may be TRBD1 (5 bases). Germline CDR1 and CDR2: KGHSH and LQKENI. CDR3 length: 14 amino acids. Trimming took off 4 bases at V and 6 bases at J, with 12 bases between the two ends. Filled out from reference TRBV18 and TRBJ2-2, the complete variable domain reads NAGVMQNPRHLVRRRGQEARLRCSPMKGHSHVYWYRQLPEEGLKFMVYLQKENIIDESGMPKERFSAEFPKEGPSILRIQQVVRGDSAAYFCASSLTESSGELFFGEGSRLTVL.